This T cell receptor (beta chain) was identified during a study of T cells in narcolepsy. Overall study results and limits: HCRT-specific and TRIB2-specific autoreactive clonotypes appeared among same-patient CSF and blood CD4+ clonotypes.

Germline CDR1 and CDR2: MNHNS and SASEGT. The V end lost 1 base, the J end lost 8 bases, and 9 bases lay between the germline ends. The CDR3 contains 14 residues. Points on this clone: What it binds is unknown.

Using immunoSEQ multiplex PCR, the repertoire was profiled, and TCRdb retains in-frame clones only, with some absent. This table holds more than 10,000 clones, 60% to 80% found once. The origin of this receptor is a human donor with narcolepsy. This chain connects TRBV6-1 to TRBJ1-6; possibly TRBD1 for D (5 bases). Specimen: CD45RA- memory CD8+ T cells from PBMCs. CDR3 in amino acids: CASSEDQGHSPLHF. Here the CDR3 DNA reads TGTGCCAGCAGTGAAGACCAGGGACATTCACCCCTCCACTTT.